The clone carrying this TCR beta chain was counted only a few times. Its specificity is not known. This record belongs to a study of tumor and adjacent non-tumor tissue in lung cancer. The study, taken as a whole, reports: Patients with more diverse tumor TCRs had worse survival. Significantly higher TCR diversity was found in tumor than normal lung.

V shed 7 bases, J shed 2 bases, and the junction held 6 bases outside the gene matches. The CDR3 spans 15 residues. CDR1 is MDHEN and CDR2 is SYDVKM in the germline V gene. No cell sorting was done before RNA was extracted from the tissue. The library came from three nested PCR rounds adapted from ARM-PCR protocols. MiXCR, run by TCRdb on the multiplex PCR reads, gives a single entry per CDR3 protein. The profile shows more than 90,000 distinct CDR3 sequences, around 64% of them singletons. The receptor comes from a man in his fifties or sixties with non-small cell lung cancer. The chain links TRBV28 to TRBJ2-3; 10 bases line up with TRBD2. The specimen sequenced was lung tumor tissue. The CDR3 DNA reads as TGTGCCAGCAAAAATAGCGGGAGGAACACAGATACGCAGTATTTT. It encodes CASKNSGRNTDTQYF.